Below, 32 T cell receptor beta chains from the same sample are listed, as sequenced in a study of cytomegalovirus exposure and HLA in healthy donors. Amplification used 60 Vbeta primers and 13 Jbeta primers. Assay: immunoSEQ multiplex PCR; the TCRdb copy retains only in-frame clones and omits some. The data show approximately 140,000 clones, around 84% seen once. Sequencing was performed on PBMCs. Every receptor here comes from a man aged 45-60 years in good health and CMV-seronegative.

The rearrangement uses TRBV7-2 and TRBJ2-7; 14 bases map to TRBD2. The CDR3 spans 16 residues. Trimming cost V 5 bases and J 7 bases; bases outside gene matches: 10. Germline assignment: CDR1 SGHTA and CDR2 FQGNSA. As DNA, the CDR3 is TGTGCCAGCAGCACCTACCTGACTAGCGGGGGGGAGGAGCAGTACTTC. It translates to CASSTYLTSGGEEQYF.

The V call is TRBV2, the J call TRBJ1-2; TRBD1 aligns across 8 bases. This CDR3 is built from 14 residues. Trimming at V came to 4 bases and at J to 4 bases, leaving 5 bases not matched to a gene. Germline CDR1 and CDR2: SNHLY and FYNNEI. The CDR3 reads CASSGQGTPYGYTF. In nucleotides, the CDR3 is TGTGCCAGCAGTGGACAGGGGACCCCCTATGGCTACACCTTC.

This chain uses TRBV10-3 with TRBJ2-5, with 8 bases that match TRBD1. The better agreement between TRBJ2-7 and the DNA end casts doubt on the J call. CDR1 and CDR2 (germline): ENHRY, SYGVKD. CDR3 length: 13 amino acids. CDR3 in DNA: TGTGCCAACAGGGGGGCTTCCTCCTACGAGCAGTACTTC. This translates into CANRGASSYEQYF.

The J gene is TRBJ1-2, the V gene TRBV6-1; 9 bases are a match to TRBD1. Germline values: CDR1 MNHNS, CDR2 SASEGT. Trimming at V came to 2 bases and at J to 1 base, leaving 2 bases not matched to a gene. This CDR3 contains 15 residues. CDR3 loop: CASSERDRVNYGYTF. In DNA form, the CDR3 reads TGTGCCAGCAGTGAAAGGGACAGGGTTAACTATGGCTACACCTTC.

The chain joins TRBV2 to TRBJ2-5, with D perhaps TRBD2 (6 bases). The germline V gene encodes CDR1 SNHLY and CDR2 FYNNEI. The CDR3 has 13 amino acids. V was trimmed by 6 bases and J by 5 bases, leaving 13 bases between them. CDR3 amino acids: CASRDGGSETQYF. CDR3 in DNA: TGTGCCAGCAGGGACGGAGGGTCGGAGACCCAGTACTTC.

This clone was detected only once. The DNA for the CDR3 is TGCGCCAGCAGACCCCGTAGCGGGGGGGCCTTAGATACGCAGTATTTT. Its protein product is CASRPRSGGALDTQYF. The rearrangement links TRBV5-1 to TRBJ2-3; 11 bases fit TRBD2. Trimming took 5 bases from V and 5 from J; bases not matched to a gene: 10. The germline V gene encodes CDR1 SGHRS and CDR2 YFSETQ. The CDR3 totals 16 residues.

CDR3 in DNA: TGTGCCAGCAGCCAAGAGTCGGTCAACACAGATACGCAGTATTTT. Amino acid sequence: CASSQESVNTDTQYF. The J gene is TRBJ2-3, the V gene TRBV4-2, with D hard to call. Germline lookup yields CDR1 LGHNA and CDR2 YNFKEQ. V was shortened by 0 bases and J by 2 bases, with 9 bases between the two germline ends. This CDR3 has 15 residues.

The genes are TRBV5-4 and TRBJ2-5, with 8 bases matching TRBD1. The V segment lost 4 bases and the J segment 2 bases; nucleotides outside the gene matches: 1. CDR1 is SGHNT, CDR2 YYREEE, per germline (reference sequence). CDR3 length: 13 amino acids. In nucleotides, the CDR3 is TGTGCCAGCAGCCGGGACAGGCAAGAGACCCAGTACTTC. It translates to CASSRDRQETQYF.

The chain carries TRBV5-1 and TRBJ1-5; D might be TRBD1 (5 bases). The CDR3 spans 15 residues. The germline CDR1 and CDR2 sequences are SGHRS and YFSETQ. Trimming took off 1 base at V and 4 bases at J, with 12 bases between the two ends. CDR3 DNA: TGCGCCAGCAGCTTGAACGGGGCGGGGAATCAGCCCCAGCATTTT. Its protein product is CASSLNGAGNQPQHF.

The chain carries TRBV19 and TRBJ2-1, with TRBD2 matching 9 bases. J lost 7 bases, V lost 1 base, and 8 bases had no gene match. Germline assignment: CDR1 LNHDA and CDR2 SQIVND (reference sequence). This CDR3 region has 16 residues. The CDR3 region has the DNA TGTGCCAGTAGTATAGCCAGCGGGGGGTCGGGGAATGAGCAGTTCTTC. This translates into CASSIASGGSGNEQFF.

The chain couples TRBV19 to TRBJ1-4; possible D gene TRBD1, 6 bases. The germline CDR1 and CDR2 sequences are LNHDA and SQIVND (reference sequence). V lost 5 bases and J 8 bases, leaving 18 bases between the germline ends. This CDR3 contains 15 residues. CDR3 sequence reads: CASSSHRAQSEKLFF. DNA of the CDR3: TGTGCCAGTAGTTCCCACAGGGCTCAAAGCGAAAAACTGTTTTTT.

This clone was counted once. The chain uses TRBV30 and TRBJ1-1; 10 positions match TRBD1. The germline V gene has CDR1 GTSNPN and CDR2 SVGIG (reference sequence). With 0 bases clipped from V and 1 base from J, the junction kept 11 bases outside the gene matches. The length of the CDR3 is 18 residues. This CDR3 is CAWSVRVRDRGRNTEAFF. CDR3 in DNA: TGTGCCTGGAGTGTACGGGTCCGGGACAGGGGAAGGAACACTGAAGCTTTCTTT.

This clone has just one count. V usage is TRBV29-1 and J usage is TRBJ1-4; D is perhaps TRBD1 (5 bases). Between the trimmed V and J ends, which lost 1 base and 10 bases, there was a span of 10 bases. This CDR3 is built from 12 residues. Germline-derived CDR1 and CDR2 are SQVTM and ANQGSEA. CDR3 sequence reads: CSVEAVGGKLFF. For the CDR3, the DNA is TGCAGCGTTGAAGCCGTGGGGGGAAAACTGTTTTTT. Complete variable domain (other parts from reference TRBV29-1 and TRBJ1-4): SAVISQKPSRDICQRGTSLTIQCQVDSQVTMMFWYRQQPGQSLTLIATANQGSEATYESGFVIDKFPISRPNLTFSTLTVSNMSPEDSSIYLCSVEAVGGKLFFGSGTQLSVL.

The J gene is TRBJ1-2, the V gene TRBV5-1, with D uncertain. The length of the CDR3 is 15 residues. With 4 bases removed from V and 6 bases from J, the gap between germline ends came to 19 bases. Germline V CDR1 and CDR2: SGHRS, YFSETQ. The CDR3 spells CASSPGPGMEDGYTF. CDR3 sequence (DNA): TGCGCCAGCAGCCCCGGACCGGGGATGGAGGATGGCTACACCTTC.

This chain connects TRBV29-1 to TRBJ2-3; 9 bases are shared with TRBD2. The V gene's germline CDR1 is SQVTM and CDR2 ANQGSEA. The CDR3 is made up of 16 amino acids. The J segment lost 2 bases and the V segment lost 7 bases, leaving 13 bases of the junction unmatched. CDR3 in amino acids: CSALSRGGAVTDTQYF. In DNA, the CDR3 is TGCAGCGCACTGTCGCGGGGGGGGGCAGTCACAGATACGCAGTATTTT.

This chain joins TRBV20-1 and TRBJ2-5, with TRBD2 as a possible D gene (5 bases). This CDR3 has 11 residues. Between the trimmed V and J ends, which lost 4 bases and 4 bases, there was a span of 7 bases. CDR1 is DFQATT and CDR2 is SNEGSKA in the germline V gene (reference sequence). For the CDR3, the DNA is TGCAGTGCTAAGGCGGGAGAGACCCAGTACTTC. Translated, it gives CSAKAGETQYF.

This chain uses TRBV7-9 with TRBJ2-2; D is undetermined. Trimming left V 1 base short and J 6 bases short, with 9 bases between. The germline V gene has CDR1 SEHNR and CDR2 FQNEAQ (reference sequence). This CDR3 is 14 amino acids long. The CDR3 nucleotides read TGTGCCAGCAGCTTAGATAGCTCGGCCGGGGAGCTGTTTTTT. It codes for CASSLDSSAGELFF.

The rearrangement uses TRBV5-1 and TRBJ2-2; 9 bases line up with TRBD2. Germline V gene lookup returns CDR1 SGHRS and CDR2 YFSETQ. Unmatched junction bases numbered 9, after V lost 6 bases and J lost 6 bases. This CDR3 region has 15 residues. The CDR3 DNA reads TGCGCCAGCACACGCGGGGGGGCCCAGGCCGGGGAGCTGTTTTTT. Translated: CASTRGGAQAGELFF.

This clone was detected only a few times. This same CDR3 is encoded by further DNA sequences in the sample. CDR3 DNA sequence: TGTGCCAGCAGCTTGGACAGATCCTACGAGCAGTACTTC. Residues: CASSLDRSYEQYF. The rearrangement joins TRBV7-2 to TRBJ2-7; maybe TRBD1 (6 bases). V dropped 3 bases and J dropped 1 base, with 7 bases sitting between them. This CDR3 spans 13 amino acids. Per germline, CDR1 SGHTA and CDR2 FQGNSA.

This sequence joins TRBV27 and TRBJ2-1; a possible D gene is TRBD2 (6 bases). CDR1 is MNHEY and CDR2 is SMNVEV in the germline V gene (reference sequence). The ends were cut back, 3 bases at V and 9 bases at J, with 15 bases in the middle. The CDR3 spans 14 residues. For the CDR3, the DNA is TGTGCCAGCAGTTTCGGACCGTGGGGGGTTGAGCAGTTCTTC. It translates to CASSFGPWGVEQFF.

The gene calls are TRBV5-1 and TRBJ2-3; TRBD1 agrees at 7 bases. The CDR3 is 15 amino acids. The J segment lost 1 base and the V segment lost 2 bases, leaving 4 bases of the junction unmatched. The germline V gene encodes CDR1 SGHRS and CDR2 YFSETQ. The CDR3 loop reads CASSFRGSGTDTQYF. CDR3 nucleotides: TGCGCCAGCAGCTTCAGGGGGTCTGGCACAGATACGCAGTATTTT.

The V gene is TRBV4-1, the J gene TRBJ1-1; D may be TRBD1 (6 bases). CDR1 MGHRA and CDR2 YSYEKL come from the germline V gene. V was shortened by 6 bases and J by 0 bases, with 14 bases between the two germline ends. The CDR3 totals 15 residues. DNA of the CDR3: TGCGCCAGCAGTCCCGGACAGTCCATGAACACTGAAGCTTTCTTT. The encoded protein is CASSPGQSMNTEAFF.

The chain combines TRBV5-1 with TRBJ2-6, with TRBD2 matching 8 bases. In germline, CDR1 is SGHRS, CDR2 YFSETQ. V lost 4 bases, J lost 0 bases, and 12 bases stayed unmatched. The CDR3 runs to 19 residues. CDR3 in DNA: TGCGCCAGCAGCACCCCGAATCGGGGGGGTCTCTCTGGGGCCAACGTCCTGACTTTC. Protein product: CASSTPNRGGLSGANVLTF.

The V call is TRBV15, the J call TRBJ1-2; 8 bases fit TRBD1. The V gene end was trimmed by 0 bases and the J gene end by 6 bases; junction bases not matched to a gene: 9. Per the germline V gene, CDR1 is LNHNV and CDR2 is YYDKDF (reference sequence). CDR3 size: 16 residues. CDR3 bases: TGTGCCACCAGCAGAGATCAGGGGGCAGAAGGACATGGCTACACCTTC. Translating it yields CATSRDQGAEGHGYTF.

The CDR3 nucleotides read TGCAGCGCCCTCCCCACAGGGGATTACTACAATGAGCAGTTCTTC. Protein product: CSALPTGDYYNEQFF. The V and J genes are TRBV29-1 and TRBJ2-1; TRBD1 agrees at 7 bases. The CDR3 is 15 amino acids. With 7 bases clipped from V and 3 bases from J, the junction kept 12 bases outside the gene matches. The germline V gene encodes CDR1 SQVTM and CDR2 ANQGSEA.

The chain has TRBV27 and TRBJ2-1; maybe TRBD1 (6 bases). The V end lost 5 bases, the J end lost 0 bases, and 20 bases lay between the germline ends. There are 18 residues in the CDR3. The germline CDR1 and CDR2 sequences are MNHEY and SMNVEV (reference sequence). CDR3 coding DNA: TGTGCCAGCAGTCCCCCGGACAGCCTGATAGGCTCCTACAATGAGCAGTTCTTC. Amino acid sequence: CASSPPDSLIGSYNEQFF.

This chain joins TRBV7-2 and TRBJ2-4; 10 bases are a match to TRBD2. From germline, CDR1 is SGHTA and CDR2 FQGNSA. Trimming removed 1 base from V and 0 bases from J; junction bases left unmatched: 6. This CDR3 is 18 amino acids long. The CDR3 protein is CASSLGGLAWGAKNIQYF. The CDR3 DNA reads as TGTGCCAGCAGCTTAGGGGGACTAGCGTGGGGAGCCAAAAACATTCAGTACTTC.

V is TRBV6-5 and J is TRBJ2-7, with D tentatively TRBD2 (7 bases). The V end lost 2 bases, the J end lost 1 base, and 12 bases lay between the germline ends. The CDR3 consists of 15 residues. Germline values: CDR1 MNHEY, CDR2 SVGAGI. The CDR3 DNA is TGTGCCAGCAGTTACGTGGCGGGGGCATCCTACGAGCAGTACTTC. This sequence encodes CASSYVAGASYEQYF.

This clone was recorded a few times. The J gene is TRBJ1-2, the V gene TRBV19; the D gene is possibly TRBD1 (6 bases). The CDR3 consists of 13 residues. With 2 bases removed from V and 8 bases from J, the gap between germline ends came to 12 bases. Per germline, CDR1 LNHDA and CDR2 SQIVND (reference sequence). The CDR3 protein is CASSISAGVGYTF. CDR3 DNA: TGTGCCAGTAGTATATCGGCAGGGGTCGGCTACACCTTC.

The rearrangement joins TRBV4-1 to TRBJ2-7; 9 nucleotides line up with TRBD1. The ends lost 5 bases at V and 5 bases at J; junction bases unmatched: 13. The length of the CDR3 is 16 residues. Germline V gene lookup returns CDR1 MGHRA and CDR2 YSYEKL. In nucleotides, the CDR3 is TGCGCCAGCAGCTCACGGACCAGGGACAGGGTCGACGAGCAGTACTTC. Amino acids: CASSSRTRDRVDEQYF.

This rearrangement joins TRBV5-6 to TRBJ1-1; tentative D call: TRBD1 (6 bases). V was trimmed by 3 bases and J by 4 bases, leaving 16 bases between them. CDR3 length equals 15 residues. CDR1 and CDR2 (germline): SGHDT, YYEEEE. The DNA of the CDR3 is TGTGCCAGCAGCTCTTTGGGGACAAGGCGCACTGAAGCTTTCTTT. Translated: CASSSLGTRRTEAFF. The whole variable domain, filled in from reference TRBV5-6 and TRBJ1-1, reads DAGVTQSPTHLIKTRGQQVTLRCSPKSGHDTVSWYQQALGQGPQFIFQYYEEEERQRGNFPDRFSGHQFPNYSSELNVNALLLGDSALYLCASSSLGTRRTEAFFGQGTRLTVV.

The gene calls are TRBV7-9 and TRBJ1-1; 8 nucleotides align to TRBD1. Germline CDR1 and CDR2: SEHNR and FQNEAQ (reference sequence). This CDR3 is 14 amino acids long. V was clipped by 2 bases and J by 5 bases; unmatched bases: 4. In nucleotides, the CDR3 is TGTGCCAGCAGCTTACAGGGGGCAGGAACTGAAGCTTTCTTT. Protein: CASSLQGAGTEAFF. Full variable domain (missing parts from reference TRBV7-9 and TRBJ1-1): DTGVSQNPRHKITKRGQNVTFRCDPISEHNRLYWYRQTLGQGPEFLTYFQNEAQLEKSRLLSDRFSAERPKGSFSTLEIQRTEQGDSAMYLCASSLQGAGTEAFFGQGTRLTVV.